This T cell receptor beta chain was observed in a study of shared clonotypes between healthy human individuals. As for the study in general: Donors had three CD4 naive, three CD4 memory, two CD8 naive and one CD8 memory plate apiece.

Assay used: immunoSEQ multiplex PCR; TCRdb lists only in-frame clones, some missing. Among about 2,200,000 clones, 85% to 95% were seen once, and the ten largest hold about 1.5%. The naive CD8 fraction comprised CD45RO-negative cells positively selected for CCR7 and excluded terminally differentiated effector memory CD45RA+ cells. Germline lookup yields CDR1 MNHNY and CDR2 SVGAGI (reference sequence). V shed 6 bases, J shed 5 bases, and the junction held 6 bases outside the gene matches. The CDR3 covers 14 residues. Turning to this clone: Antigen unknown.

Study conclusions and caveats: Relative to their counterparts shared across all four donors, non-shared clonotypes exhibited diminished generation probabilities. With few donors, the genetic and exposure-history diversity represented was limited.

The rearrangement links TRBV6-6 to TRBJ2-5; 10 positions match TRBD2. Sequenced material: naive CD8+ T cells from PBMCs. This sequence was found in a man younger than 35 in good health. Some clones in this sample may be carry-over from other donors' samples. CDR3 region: CASSSLAGVETQYF. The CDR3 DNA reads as TGTGCCAGCAGCTCCCTAGCGGGAGTTGAGACCCAGTACTTC.